Presented here are 23 T cell receptor beta chains from one specimen sequenced in a study of T cell changes during pregnancy in multiple sclerosis. Clones were read by immunoSEQ multiplex PCR, and TCRdb kept only the in-frame ones, dropping some. Altogether 50,000 or so clones are present, approximately 90% being singletons, with the ten largest covering roughly 0.36%. The material was CD4+ T cells from peripheral blood mononuclear cells, obtained before pregnancy. These receptors originate from a female donor with multiple sclerosis, enrolled in a pregnancy study.

The chain employs TRBV18 and TRBJ2-2; D remains ambiguous. CDR1 and CDR2 (germline): KGHSH, LQKENI. Between the trimmed V and J ends, which lost 4 bases and 6 bases, there was a span of 15 bases. This CDR3 is 15 amino acids long. The CDR3 nucleotides read TGTGCCAGCTCACGGGCTCTTGAACCTCCCGGGGAGCTGTTTTTT. Translation: CASSRALEPPGELFF.

This sequence joins TRBV19 and TRBJ1-5; 7 nucleotides agree with TRBD1. Per germline, CDR1 LNHDA and CDR2 SQIVND (reference sequence). With V trimmed by 6 bases and J by 0 bases, 5 bases remained unmatched. The CDR3 runs to 15 residues. The CDR3 region has the DNA TGTGCCAGTAGCGGGACAGACTATAGCAATCAGCCCCAGCATTTT. Translated: CASSGTDYSNQPQHF.

The chain joins TRBV5-4 to TRBJ2-7; D is perhaps TRBD2 (5 bases). Germline V CDR1 and CDR2: SGHNT, YYREEE (reference sequence). V lost 0 bases and J 2 bases, leaving 9 bases between the germline ends. The CDR3 contains 14 residues. The CDR3 bases are TGTGCCAGCAGCTTGGGAGGGATCACCTACGAGCAGTACTTC. This translates into CASSLGGITYEQYF.

The V call is TRBV27, the J call TRBJ2-3; 7 nucleotides agree with TRBD1. After removal of 4 bases from V and 0 bases from J, the junction contained 7 bases not matched to a gene. Germline lookup yields CDR1 MNHEY and CDR2 SMNVEV (reference sequence). This CDR3 contains 16 residues. Here the CDR3 reads CASSSTAGGSTDTQYF. CDR3 in DNA: TGTGCCAGCAGTTCTACCGCAGGGGGTAGCACAGATACGCAGTATTTT.

The chain carries TRBV6-1 and TRBJ2-3; 8 bases are a match to TRBD1. J gave up 4 bases and V 1 base, and 10 bases lay outside the gene matches. The CDR3 contains 17 residues. CDR1 MNHNS and CDR2 SASEGT come from the germline V gene. The CDR3 DNA is TGTGCCAGCAGTGAAGGTGCAGGGGGCGGAAAAGCAGATACGCAGTATTTT. Its protein is CASSEGAGGGKADTQYF.

V gene TRBV6-1 combines with J gene TRBJ2-7; 8 bases are a match to TRBD1. V dropped 4 bases and J dropped 6; count of bases not matched to a gene: 5. Germline V gene data show CDR1 as MNHNS and CDR2 as SASEGT. The CDR3 runs 13 residues. The CDR3: CASSAGGTVEQYF. The CDR3 DNA is TGTGCCAGCAGTGCAGGGGGCACGGTCGAGCAGTACTTC.

This chain connects TRBV7-2 to TRBJ1-1; D perhaps matches TRBD1 (6 bases). Germline lookup yields CDR1 SGHTA and CDR2 FQGNSA. This CDR3 is 16 amino acids long. V lost 2 bases and J 1 base, leaving 14 bases between the germline ends. The DNA of the CDR3 is TGTGCCAGCAGCTTATTTATGGTGACAGGGAACACTGAAGCTTTCTTT. Protein product: CASSLFMVTGNTEAFF.

The rearrangement joins TRBV5-1 to TRBJ2-3; 7 nucleotides agree with TRBD2. The V gene end was trimmed by 3 bases and the J gene end by 1 base; junction bases not matched to a gene: 2. The CDR3 sequence is 14 residues long. The germline gives CDR1 SGHRS, CDR2 YFSETQ. The chain's CDR3 is CASSWGGRTDTQYF. The DNA for the CDR3 is TGCGCCAGCAGCTGGGGGGGTCGCACAGATACGCAGTATTTT.

The chain couples TRBV2 to TRBJ1-5, with 7 nucleotides matching TRBD1. The CDR3 totals 13 residues. V trimming: 3 bases; J trimming: 6 bases; junction bases outside the gene matches: 2. CDR1 is SNHLY, CDR2 FYNNEI, per germline. CDR3 amino acids: CASSDQGGQPQHF. DNA of the CDR3: TGTGCCAGCAGTGACCAGGGGGGTCAGCCCCAGCATTTT.

J is TRBJ1-5 and V is TRBV6-1; no reliable D call. Trimming left V 8 bases short and J 2 bases short, with 10 bases between. CDR3 length equals 13 residues. Germline values: CDR1 MNHNS, CDR2 SASEGT. In DNA, the CDR3 is TGTGCCAGCCTCGGTAGCGGCAATCAGCCCCAGCATTTT. Its translation: CASLGSGNQPQHF.

The chain has TRBV30 and TRBJ2-6, with 12 nucleotides matching TRBD1. Germline loops: CDR1 GTSNPN, CDR2 SVGIG (reference sequence). The CDR3 consists of 17 residues. J gave up 1 base and V 5 bases, and 6 bases lay outside the gene matches. The CDR3 coding sequence is TGTGCCTGGCACCGGGACAGGGGGCAGTCTGGGGCCAACGTCCTGACTTTC. It codes for CAWHRDRGQSGANVLTF.

The chain links TRBV5-1 to TRBJ2-1; 7 nucleotides align to TRBD2. V was pared by 3 bases and J by 7 bases, with 13 bases of the junction left unmatched. This CDR3 spans 16 amino acids. Germline CDR1 reads SGHRS; CDR2 reads YFSETQ. This CDR3 is CASSSDGAGILNEQFF. The CDR3, as DNA: TGCGCCAGCAGCTCGGACGGAGCGGGAATTCTAAATGAGCAGTTCTTC.

The chain has TRBV18 and TRBJ2-2; D is undetermined. V was pared by 1 base and J by 4 bases, with 10 bases between. In germline, CDR1 is KGHSH, CDR2 LQKENI. The CDR3 sequence is 15 residues long. The CDR3, as DNA: TGTGCCAGCTCACCACGGGCCGCTTCCACCGGGGAGCTGTTTTTT. The encoded protein is CASSPRAASTGELFF.

The CDR3 DNA sequence: TGTGCCAGCAGAAATACAGGGGGAGCTGGAAACACCATATATTTT. This translates into CASRNTGGAGNTIYF. The V and J genes are TRBV6-5 and TRBJ1-3; 8 bases are a match to TRBD1. The germline V gene has CDR1 MNHEY and CDR2 SVGAGI. The length of the CDR3 is 15 residues. V shed 6 bases and J 2 bases; nucleotides not matched to a gene: 6.

The chain is built from TRBV19 and TRBJ1-3; TRBD1 agrees at 7 bases. CDR3 length equals 15 residues. The trim removed 3 bases at V and 0 bases at J, leaving 2 bases unmatched. In germline, CDR1 is LNHDA, CDR2 SQIVND (reference sequence). The CDR3: CASSMDRISGNTIYF. The CDR3, as DNA: TGTGCCAGTAGTATGGACAGGATCTCTGGAAACACCATATATTTT.

The chain joins TRBV4-3 to TRBJ2-1; 11 bases map to TRBD2. Germline CDR1 LGHNA, CDR2 YSLEER. The CDR3 consists of 21 residues. J was trimmed by 4 bases and V by 0 bases; bases with no gene match: 17. The CDR3 DNA reads TGCGCCAGCAGCCAAGATTATGCAGGGGGTTTAGCGGGAGGGCCGTACAATGAGCAGTTCTTC. This translates into CASSQDYAGGLAGGPYNEQFF.

This clone was recorded once. The CDR3: CASSVAGGRELFF. CDR3 DNA: TGTGCCAGCAGTGTAGCAGGGGGACGGGAGCTGTTTTTT. The chain employs TRBV6-4 and TRBJ2-2; 7 positions match TRBD1. V trimming: 4 bases; J trimming: 9 bases; junction bases outside the gene matches: 5. Germline lookup yields CDR1 MRHNA and CDR2 SNTAGT. The CDR3 loop spans 13 amino acids.

J is TRBJ1-1 and V is TRBV5-1; a weak D match, TRBD1 (6 bases). The germline gives CDR1 SGHRS, CDR2 YFSETQ. V dropped 6 bases and J dropped 2 bases, with 11 bases sitting between them. CDR3 length: 13 amino acids. CDR3 protein: CASKRQVNTEAFF. CDR3 nucleotide sequence: TGCGCCAGCAAACGACAGGTTAACACTGAAGCTTTCTTT.

The J gene is TRBJ2-1, the V gene TRBV19; 11 bases fit TRBD2. CDR1 LNHDA and CDR2 SQIVND come from the germline V gene (reference sequence). Trimming cost V 3 bases and J 2 bases; bases outside gene matches: 3. CDR3 length equals 16 residues. The CDR3 bases are TGTGCCAGTAGTATCGGACTAGCGGGCCCCTACAATGAGCAGTTCTTC. This sequence encodes CASSIGLAGPYNEQFF.

The CDR3, as DNA: TGTGCCAGTAGCTCCTTAATATGGGCCCCCTACTATGGCTACACCTTC. This sequence encodes CASSSLIWAPYYGYTF. The V call is TRBV19, the J call TRBJ1-2; D gene unclear. The CDR3 covers 16 residues. With 6 bases removed from V and 3 bases from J, the gap between germline ends came to 20 bases. In germline, CDR1 is LNHDA, CDR2 SQIVND (reference sequence).

This clone came up a few times. V is TRBV2 and J is TRBJ1-1; D is undetermined. CDR3 size: 12 residues. Germline V CDR1 and CDR2: SNHLY, FYNNEI. The ends were cut back, 4 bases at V and 8 bases at J, with 11 bases in the middle. The CDR3 here is CASSAFDGEAFF. For the CDR3, the DNA is TGTGCCAGCAGTGCGTTTGACGGGGAAGCTTTCTTT.

V and J are TRBV4-1 and TRBJ1-4, with D possibly being TRBD1 (6 bases). Trimming left V 2 bases short and J 12 bases short, with 16 bases between. CDR3 length: 14 residues. Germline CDR1 reads MGHRA; CDR2 reads YSYEKL. The CDR3 DNA sequence: TGCGCCAGCAGCCAACGGCAGGGGCAGTTGGAACTGTTTTTT. Protein: CASSQRQGQLELFF.

The chain carries TRBV4-3 and TRBJ2-5; D unresolved. This CDR3 spans 15 amino acids. V was clipped by 0 bases and J by 1 base, with 9 bases between them. CDR1 LGHNA and CDR2 YSLEER come from the germline V gene. CDR3 protein: CASSQDNLAQETQYF. The CDR3, as DNA: TGCGCCAGCAGCCAAGATAATTTGGCCCAAGAGACCCAGTACTTC.